This T cell receptor beta chain was captured by sequencing in a study of CD8 T cell repertoires and HIV-1 epitope variants. Study as a whole: Enriched T cells were co-cultured with equal autologous T cell-negative cells. Overall study results and limits: Nef KF9 drew about 5 clonotypes and HW9 one, without TAALDMSHF responses. Nine antigen-specific TCR beta clonotypes were found; roughly six seemed cross-reactive to variants. Beta chains alone show antigen proliferation, not cytokine profile or function.

TCRdb keeps only in-frame clones here, not all; method: immunoSEQ multiplex PCR. Among about 5,600 clones listed, about three fifths were seen once. Of note for this clone: What it recognizes is unknown.

This TCR was recovered from a male donor with HIV. Sequencing used cultured CD8+ T cells derived from PBMCs.

The CDR3 sequence is CACVGGRGNQPQHF. The DNA for the CDR3 is TGTGCCTGTGTCGGTGGCAGGGGCAATCAGCCCCAGCATTTT. This rearrangement joins TRBV30 to TRBJ1-5, with D tentatively TRBD1 (5 bases). Trimming took off 6 bases at V and 2 bases at J, with 14 bases between the two ends. Looked up from germline, CDR1 is GTSNPN and CDR2 is SVGIG (reference sequence). The CDR3 runs 14 residues.